The 12 T cell receptor beta chains in this list originate from one sample, sequenced in a study of shared clonotypes between healthy human individuals. Generated by immunoSEQ multiplex PCR, the TCRdb table keeps only in-frame clones and is missing some. The data contain 2,500,000 or so clones, approximately 90% of them singletons. The source material was naive CD4+ T cells sorted from blood. This sample's subset: CD45RA+ positively selected. The receptors here all came from a man aged 18 to 29 in good health.

The chain employs TRBV6-5 and TRBJ2-2, with 8 bases matching TRBD2. Trimming cost V 6 bases and J 3 bases; bases outside gene matches: 6. The CDR3 loop spans 15 amino acids. Germline V gene sequence: CDR1 MNHEY, CDR2 SVGAGI. This CDR3 reads CASSRKGLDTGELFF. The CDR3 bases are TGTGCCAGCAGCCGCAAGGGACTAGACACCGGGGAGCTGTTTTTT.

The V gene is TRBV28, the J gene TRBJ1-2; perhaps TRBD1 as D (5 bases). Germline V lookup: CDR1 MDHEN, CDR2 SYDVKM. The CDR3 has 15 residues. Trimming cost V 5 bases and J 4 bases, with 17 bases left between them. The CDR3 spells CASSPDSRRGYGYTF. As DNA, the CDR3 is TGTGCCAGCAGTCCTGACAGCAGGCGCGGCTATGGCTACACCTTC.

The chain carries TRBV2 and TRBJ2-5; 9 bases are a match to TRBD1. The CDR3 sequence is 15 residues long. Germline lookup yields CDR1 SNHLY and CDR2 FYNNEI. The V gene end was trimmed by 6 bases and the J gene end by 0 bases; junction bases not matched to a gene: 5. The CDR3 loop is CASRPDRGNQETQYF. CDR3 coding DNA: TGTGCCAGCAGACCGGACAGGGGCAACCAAGAGACCCAGTACTTC.

Points on this clone: Distinct nucleotide sequences in the sample also encode this CDR3. The chain combines TRBV5-1 with TRBJ2-3; no clear D. The CDR3 is made up of 14 amino acids. Trimming pared 0 bases from V and 0 bases from J, leaving 5 bases between. Germline-derived CDR1 and CDR2 are SGHRS and YFSETQ. The CDR3 nucleotides are TGCGCCAGCAGCTTGGCCGGTAGCACAGATACGCAGTATTTT. Its protein is CASSLAGSTDTQYF. The whole variable domain, filled in from reference TRBV5-1 and TRBJ2-3, reads KAGVTQTPRYLIKTRGQQVTLSCSPISGHRSVSWYQQTPGQGLQFLFEYFSETQRNKGNFPGRFSGRQFSNSRSEMNVSTLELGDSALYLCASSLAGSTDTQYFGPGTRLTVL.

The chain is built from TRBV6-1 and TRBJ1-3; D is ambiguous. Germline CDR1 is MNHNS and CDR2 is SASEGT. V lost 1 base and J lost 0, with 13 bases in between. The CDR3 has 17 residues. As DNA, the CDR3 is TGTGCCAGCAGTGAAGGATGGGCCAGGAGCTCTGGAAACACCATATATTTT. Protein product: CASSEGWARSSGNTIYF.

This chain links TRBV5-4 with TRBJ2-1; TRBD2 matches at 10 bases. From germline, CDR1 is SGHNT and CDR2 YYREEE (reference sequence). V trimming: 4 bases; J trimming: 4 bases; junction bases outside the gene matches: 5. The CDR3 totals 15 residues. This chain's CDR3 is CASSQTSGVYNEQFF. Here the CDR3 DNA reads TGTGCCAGCAGCCAAACTAGCGGGGTGTACAATGAGCAGTTCTTC.

This clone was counted once. This chain links TRBV7-2 with TRBJ2-7; 7 bases match TRBD1. The CDR3 loop spans 16 amino acids. With V trimmed by 5 bases and J by 4 bases, 14 bases remained unmatched. From germline, CDR1 is SGHTA and CDR2 FQGNSA. CDR3 in amino acids: CASSLGWQQGTYEQYF. The CDR3 region has the DNA TGTGCCAGCAGCCTAGGGTGGCAACAGGGGACATACGAGCAGTACTTC.

V gene TRBV30 combines with J gene TRBJ1-1, with 7 positions matching TRBD1. This CDR3 spans 13 amino acids. Germline trimming cut 4 bases from V and 3 bases from J; bases unmatched to any gene: 5. The germline V gene encodes CDR1 GTSNPN and CDR2 SVGIG (reference sequence). The CDR3 reads CAWNPQGYTEAFF. CDR3 nucleotides: TGTGCCTGGAACCCACAGGGGTACACTGAAGCTTTCTTT.

V gene TRBV4-2 combines with J gene TRBJ2-7, with TRBD1 matching 7 bases. CDR1 is LGHNA, CDR2 YNFKEQ, per germline. V trimming: 1 base; J trimming: 0 bases; junction bases outside the gene matches: 6. The CDR3 runs to 16 residues. CDR3: CASSQAGTVSSYEQYF. The CDR3 DNA reads TGTGCCAGCAGCCAAGCCGGGACAGTGAGCTCCTACGAGCAGTACTTC.

On this clone itself: This specimen includes other DNA sequences encoding the same CDR3. J is TRBJ2-3 and V is TRBV18, with 12 nucleotides matching TRBD1. In germline, CDR1 is KGHSH, CDR2 LQKENI. The CDR3 loop spans 15 amino acids. The ends lost 6 bases at V and 4 bases at J; junction bases unmatched: 5. The CDR3, as DNA: TGTGCCAGCTCTCCCGGGACAGGGGGCCCAGATACGCAGTATTTT. It encodes CASSPGTGGPDTQYF.

This clone occurred a few times. V and J are TRBV6-5 and TRBJ2-7; 8 bases agree with TRBD2. Losses at the gene ends were 6 bases for V and 2 bases for J; bases not matched to a gene: 6. The CDR3 consists of 14 residues. Per germline, CDR1 MNHEY and CDR2 SVGAGI. The CDR3 reads CASRKTSAAYEQYF. The CDR3 DNA sequence: TGTGCCAGCAGGAAGACTAGCGCGGCCTACGAGCAGTACTTC.

V is TRBV11-2 and J is TRBJ1-5; 9 bases are a match to TRBD1. The CDR3 loop spans 15 amino acids. Germline trimming cut 1 base from V and 5 bases from J; bases unmatched to any gene: 3. Germline V gives CDR1 SGHAT, CDR2 FQNNGV. The DNA of the CDR3 is TGTGCCAGCAGCTTAGGACAGGGGGACTATCAGCCCCAGCATTTT. It is translated as CASSLGQGDYQPQHF. Filled out from reference TRBV11-2 and TRBJ1-5, the complete variable domain reads EAGVAQSPRYKIIEKRQSVAFWCNPISGHATLYWYQQILGQGPKLLIQFQNNGVVDDSQLPKDRFSAERLKGVDSTLKIQPAKLEDSAVYLCASSLGQGDYQPQHFGDGTRLSIL.